This T cell receptor (beta chain) was obtained from a study of T cell repertoires in cytomegalovirus infection. Concerning this clonotype itself: Its antigen is currently unknown.

TCRdb passed the reads through MiXCR, listing each CDR3 protein once. The profile shows about 110,000 distinct CDR3 sequences, over 40% of them singletons. V lost 5 bases and J lost 6, with 11 bases in between. The CDR3 covers 12 residues. This TCR came from a human donor in good health (CMV status not recorded). Some clones in this sample may be carry-over from other donors' samples. V and J are TRBV12-3 or TRBV12-4 and TRBJ2-7; D uncertain. Sequenced material: CD8+ T cells from cultured PBMCs, taken from culture after CMV antigen stimulation. CDR3 sequence reads: CASSPISGEQYF. The CDR3 DNA follows: TGTGCCAGCAGTCCCATCTCAGGCGAGCAGTACTTC.